The following is a TCR beta chain sequence with its context. This clone has a single count. The antigen it recognizes is unknown. No qualities accompany the bases; no much larger clone lies one base away. Receptors were amplified or captured by the immunoSEQ multiplex PCR assay. The immuneACCESS repertoire file appears here via TCRdb, limited to in-frame rearrangements. These files lack a portion of the clones; in checked studies, under half of the deficit traces to unresolved V genes, and the cause of the others is not known. This sample has approximately 94,000 clones in its table, and roughly 80% of those were observed once. Roughly 26% of the sample is taken by the ten largest. In this study, focal radiation therapy paired with CTLA-4 blockade (ipilimumab) was tested in patients who had chemo-refractory metastatic non-small-cell lung cancer. This entry is derived from a study of radiotherapy plus CTLA-4 blockade in lung cancer (dated by TCRdb to about 2018). With respect to the entire study: Objective responses were observed in approximately 17% of enrolled patients, and disease control was achieved in 31%. Here is what the overall study found, with its caveats: After treatment with radiotherapy and ipilimumab, TCR clones that originated in tumors expanded in peripheral blood. Early dynamic changes in blood T cell clones, together with increased serum interferon-beta after radiation, were reported as the strongest predictors of response.

The sample was peripheral blood, taken from a patient treated with radiotherapy plus ipilimumab. The receptor was derived from a human donor with non-small cell lung cancer that progressed on radiotherapy plus ipilimumab.

The CDR3 amino acid sequence is: CASRGSVGSLVDDYGYTF. The nucleotide sequence reads TGTGCCAGCAGGGGGTCGGTTGGCAGCCTCGTGGATGACTATGGCTACACCTTC. This chain joins TRBV28 to TRBJ1-2; the D segment cannot be called with confidence. The CDR3 starts with the cysteine, ends with the phenylalanine, and has 18 residues. Only the CDR3 region is kept as DNA, spanning 54 bases read in frame from base 1. The junction shows trimming of 6 bases on V and 3 bases on J, plus 26 bases between the germline ends. CDR1 and CDR2 are drawn from the germline V gene: MDHEN, SYDVKM.